This T cell receptor (beta chain) was found in a study of T-cell memory formation after mild COVID-19. Overall study: TCR clusters showed largely donor specificity. Study-wide findings and caveats: Later expanders leaned toward CD4+, whereas clones contracting from day 15 to 85 were balanced CD4/CD8.

TCRdb re-called the 5' RACE reads with MiXCR, one entry per CDR3 protein. The data hold about 340,000 distinct CDR3 sequences, with around 20% observed a single time. In germline, CDR1 is SQVTM, CDR2 ANQGSEA. CDR3 length: 11 amino acids. V lost 7 bases and J lost 3, with 10 bases in between. This clonotype was observed once. The antigen is undetermined. The sequence derives from a man in his late teens or twenties who had mild COVID-19 (a few samples of this study predate the infection). Cell type and time point are not known. The V gene is TRBV29-1, the J gene TRBJ2-7; D remains unclear. The sequenced sample consisted of PBMCs or a T cell subset sorted from them (not recorded which). The CDR3: CSALILYEQYF. The CDR3 DNA is TGCAGCGCCCTGATCCTCTACGAGCAGTACTTC.